This entry lists 4 T cell receptor beta chains sequenced from one sample in a study of OX40 agonist ivuxolimab in advanced cancers. The method was immunoSEQ multiplex PCR; TCRdb's version includes in-frame clones alone and lacks a portion of them. Of over 45,000 clones listed, around 80% are singletons. The sequences come from CD4+ or CD8+ T cells sorted from blood, collected in a trial of the OX40 agonist ivuxolimab. Receptor source: an adult with an advanced solid tumor such as melanoma, head and neck, liver or kidney cancer.

The V call is TRBV15, the J call TRBJ2-3; 7 bases agree with TRBD2. In germline, CDR1 is LNHNV, CDR2 YYDKDF (reference sequence). With V trimmed by 0 bases and J by 11 bases, 5 bases remained unmatched. CDR3 length: 13 residues. The CDR3 region is CATSRDPLAVQYF. CDR3 nucleotides: TGTGCCACCAGCAGAGATCCCCTAGCGGTGCAGTATTTT.

V gene TRBV7-2 combines with J gene TRBJ2-7; 7 bases line up with TRBD1. This CDR3 comprises 14 residues. Germline V gene sequence: CDR1 SGHTA, CDR2 FQGNSA. The ends lost 1 base at V and 5 bases at J; junction bases unmatched: 5. CDR3 nucleotides: TGTGCCAGCAGCTTAGATGGGACAGCGAACGAGCAGTACTTC. It yields the protein CASSLDGTANEQYF.

The chain combines TRBV28 with TRBJ2-2, with TRBD1 identical over 8 bases. The CDR3 consists of 13 residues. Germline CDR1 is MDHEN and CDR2 is SYDVKM. After removal of 8 bases from V and 3 bases from J, the junction contained 2 bases not matched to a gene. CDR3 coding DNA: TGTGCCAGCCACAGGGGGTACACCGGGGAGCTGTTTTTT. Amino acid sequence: CASHRGYTGELFF.

The chain couples TRBV19 to TRBJ1-2, with 7 bases that match TRBD1. CDR1 is LNHDA and CDR2 is SQIVND in the germline V gene (reference sequence). V gave up 8 bases and J gave up 6 bases; unmatched junction bases: 12. The CDR3 is 14 residues long. DNA for the CDR3: TGTGCCAGTGGGGGACAGTCCCAGACTGATGGCTACACCTTC. Translated, it gives CASGGQSQTDGYTF.